This T cell receptor (beta chain) was found in a study of blood T cell repertoires in COVID-19. Study at large: Material from acute and convalescent COVID-19 was sourced from the United States, Italy and Spain.

Data came from immunoSEQ multiplex PCR; TCRdb stores just in-frame clones and leaves some out. Here the sample spans 200,000 to 300,000 clones, about 70% being singletons. Germline lookup yields CDR1 MNHEY and CDR2 SVGAGI. The CDR3 consists of 16 residues. V lost 0 bases and J 4 bases, leaving 13 bases between the germline ends. The sample holds many counts of this clone. Sequenced input: peripheral blood. This receptor was identified in a woman of 80 years or more with acute or convalescent COVID-19. The chain employs TRBV6-5 and TRBJ1-3; TRBD1 might be the D (6 bases). The CDR3 here is CASSYSRPGTGNTIYF. The CDR3 DNA reads as TGTGCCAGCAGTTACTCGAGACCCGGGACAGGAAACACCATATATTTT.